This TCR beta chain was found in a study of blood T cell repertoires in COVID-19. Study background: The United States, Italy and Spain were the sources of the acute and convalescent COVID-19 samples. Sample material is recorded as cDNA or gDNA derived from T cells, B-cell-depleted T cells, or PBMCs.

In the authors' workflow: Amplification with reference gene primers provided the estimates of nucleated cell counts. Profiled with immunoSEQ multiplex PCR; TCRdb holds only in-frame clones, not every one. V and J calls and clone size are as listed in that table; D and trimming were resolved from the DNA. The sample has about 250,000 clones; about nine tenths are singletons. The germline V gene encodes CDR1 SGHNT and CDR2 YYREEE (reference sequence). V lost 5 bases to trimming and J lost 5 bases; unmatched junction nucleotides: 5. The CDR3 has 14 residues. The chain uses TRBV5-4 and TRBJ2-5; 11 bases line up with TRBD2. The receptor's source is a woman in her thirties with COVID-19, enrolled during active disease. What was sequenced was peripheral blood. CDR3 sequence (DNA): TGTGCCAGCAGTAGCGGGGGGGCCGGCGAGACCCAGTACTTC. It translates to CASSSGGAGETQYF.